The clone carrying this T cell receptor (beta chain) has a single count. Its antigen is not known. As the sequencing template, cDNA was produced by extracting RNA and reverse transcribing it. Using immunoSEQ multiplex PCR, the repertoire was profiled, and TCRdb retains in-frame clones only, with some absent. The data show roughly 5,100 clones, with less than 95% seen just once and approximately 21% held by the top ten. Regarding treatment: oral pan-JAK inhibitor, 5-10 mg twice daily. Alopecia areata patients provided lesional scalp punch biopsies and peripheral blood, both collected for the study. These data are taken from a study of CD8+ T cells in alopecia areata. As for the study in general: A regimen of oral tofacitinib, 5 to 10 mg twice daily, was given to treated patients. General study findings and limits: Affected scalp, especially in alopecia totalis/universalis, had a higher clonality than normal scalp did.

Trimming left V 8 bases short and J 8 bases short, with 18 bases between. Germline V lookup: CDR1 SQVTM, CDR2 ANQGSEA. The CDR3 runs to 12 residues. This rearrangement joins TRBV29-1 to TRBJ1-1; TRBD1 is a possible D gene (6 bases). Sequencing was performed on skin, taken at week 4, from a patient treated with tofacitinib. The sequence derives from a human donor with alopecia areata. In DNA, the CDR3 is TGCAGCACCACCGTGGGGGCCAGGGAAGCTTTCTTT. It translates to CSTTVGAREAFF.